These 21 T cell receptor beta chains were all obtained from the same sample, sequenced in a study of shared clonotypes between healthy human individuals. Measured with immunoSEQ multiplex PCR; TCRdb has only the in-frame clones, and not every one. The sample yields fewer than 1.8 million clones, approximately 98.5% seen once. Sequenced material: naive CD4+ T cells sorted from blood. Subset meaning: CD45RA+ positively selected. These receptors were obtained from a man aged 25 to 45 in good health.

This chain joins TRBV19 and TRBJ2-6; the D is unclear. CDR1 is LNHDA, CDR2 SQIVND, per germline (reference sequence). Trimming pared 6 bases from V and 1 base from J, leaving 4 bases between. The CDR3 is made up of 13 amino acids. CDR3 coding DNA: TGTGCCAGTAGGGCTTCTGGGGCCAACGTCCTGACTTTC. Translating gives CASRASGANVLTF. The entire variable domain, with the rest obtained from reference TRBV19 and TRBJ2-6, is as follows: DGGITQSPKYLFRKEGQNVTLSCEQNLNHDAMYWYRQDPGQGLRLIYYSQIVNDFQKGDIAEGYSVSREKKESFPLTVTSAQKNPTAFYLCASRASGANVLTFGAGSRLTVL.

The CDR3 here is CASSLGPYTDTQYF. For the CDR3, the DNA is TGTGCCAGCAGCTTGGGTCCGTACACAGATACGCAGTATTTT. This chain uses TRBV5-4 with TRBJ2-3; D is ambiguous. This CDR3 region has 14 residues. Per the germline V gene, CDR1 is SGHNT and CDR2 is YYREEE (reference sequence). The V gene lost 0 bases and the J gene lost 2 bases, with 7 bases spanning the gap.

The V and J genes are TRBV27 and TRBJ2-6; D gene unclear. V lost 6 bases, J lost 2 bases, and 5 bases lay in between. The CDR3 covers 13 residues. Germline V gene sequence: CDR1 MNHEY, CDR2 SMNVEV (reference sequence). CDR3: CASRKPGANVLTF. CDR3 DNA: TGTGCCAGCAGAAAACCTGGGGCCAACGTCCTGACTTTC.

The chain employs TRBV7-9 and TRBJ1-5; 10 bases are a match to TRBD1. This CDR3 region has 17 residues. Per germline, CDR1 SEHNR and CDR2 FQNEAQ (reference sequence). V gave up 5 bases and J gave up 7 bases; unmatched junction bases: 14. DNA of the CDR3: TGTGCCAGCAGCAGCGACCGGGACAGGGGAAGGAGGCAGCCCCAGCATTTT. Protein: CASSSDRDRGRRQPQHF.

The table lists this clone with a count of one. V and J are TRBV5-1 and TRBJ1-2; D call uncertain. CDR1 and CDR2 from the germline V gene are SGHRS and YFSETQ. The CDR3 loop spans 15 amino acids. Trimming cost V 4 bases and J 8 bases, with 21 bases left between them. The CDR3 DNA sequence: TGCGCCAGCAGCCTGGGAGGGAGTAGGATCGAAGGCTACACCTTC. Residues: CASSLGGSRIEGYTF.

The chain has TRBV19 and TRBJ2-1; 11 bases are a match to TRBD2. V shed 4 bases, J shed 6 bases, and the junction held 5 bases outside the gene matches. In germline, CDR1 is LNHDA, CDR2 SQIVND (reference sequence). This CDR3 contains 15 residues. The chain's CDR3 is CASSRLAGQGNEQFF. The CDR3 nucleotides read TGTGCCAGTAGTAGACTAGCGGGACAGGGCAATGAGCAGTTCTTC.

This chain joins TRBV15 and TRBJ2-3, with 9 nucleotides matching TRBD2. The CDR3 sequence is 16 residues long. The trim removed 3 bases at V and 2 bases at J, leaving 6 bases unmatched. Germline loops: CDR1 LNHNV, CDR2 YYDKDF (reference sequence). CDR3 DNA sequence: TGTGCCACCAGCAGTAGGCGGGAGGGCCCCACAGATACGCAGTATTTT. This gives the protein CATSSRREGPTDTQYF.

CDR3 sequence: CASSRARSIDEQFF. The CDR3 nucleotides are TGTGCCAGCAGTCGGGCCCGAAGTATAGATGAGCAGTTCTTC. The V call is TRBV2, the J call TRBJ2-1, with D uncertain. Germline V gene data show CDR1 as SNHLY and CDR2 as FYNNEI. This CDR3 is built from 14 residues. V was clipped by 5 bases and J by 8 bases, with 16 bases between them.

The CDR3 coding sequence is TGTGCCAGCAGTAAGACAGGGGGTGCCTACAATGAGCAGTTCTTC. It codes for CASSKTGGAYNEQFF. The V and J genes are TRBV6-5 and TRBJ2-1; TRBD1 matches at 9 bases. Germline CDR1 is MNHEY and CDR2 is SVGAGI. The CDR3 has 15 amino acids. Trimming removed 5 bases from V and 2 bases from J; junction bases left unmatched: 4.

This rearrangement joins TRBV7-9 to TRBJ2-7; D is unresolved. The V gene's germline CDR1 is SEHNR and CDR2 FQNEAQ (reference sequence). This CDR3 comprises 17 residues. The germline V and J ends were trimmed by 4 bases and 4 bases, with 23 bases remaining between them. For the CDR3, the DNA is TGTGCCAGCAGCTCATCCTCGGCGCCCCTCCTAATGTACGAGCAGTACTTC. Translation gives CASSSSSAPLLMYEQYF. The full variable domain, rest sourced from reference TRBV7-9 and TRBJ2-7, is DTGVSQNPRHKITKRGQNVTFRCDPISEHNRLYWYRQTLGQGPEFLTYFQNEAQLEKSRLLSDRFSAERPKGSFSTLEIQRTEQGDSAMYLCASSSSSAPLLMYEQYFGPGTRLTVT.

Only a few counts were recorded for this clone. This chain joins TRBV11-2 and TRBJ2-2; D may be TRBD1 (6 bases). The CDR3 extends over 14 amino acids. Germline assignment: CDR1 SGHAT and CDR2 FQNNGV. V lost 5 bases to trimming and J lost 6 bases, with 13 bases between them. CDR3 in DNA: TGTGCCAGCAGCCGACAGGTGTTGGCCGGGGAGCTGTTTTTT. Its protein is CASSRQVLAGELFF. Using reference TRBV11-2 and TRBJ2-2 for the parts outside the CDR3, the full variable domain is EAGVAQSPRYKIIEKRQSVAFWCNPISGHATLYWYQQILGQGPKLLIQFQNNGVVDDSQLPKDRFSAERLKGVDSTLKIQPAKLEDSAVYLCASSRQVLAGELFFGEGSRLTVL.

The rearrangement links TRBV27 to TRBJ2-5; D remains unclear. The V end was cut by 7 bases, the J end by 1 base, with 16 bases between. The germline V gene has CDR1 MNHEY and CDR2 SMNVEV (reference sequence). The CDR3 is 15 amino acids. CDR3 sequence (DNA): TGTGCCAGCAACCCTAGTGGCAGAACCCAAGAGACCCAGTACTTC. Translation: CASNPSGRTQETQYF.

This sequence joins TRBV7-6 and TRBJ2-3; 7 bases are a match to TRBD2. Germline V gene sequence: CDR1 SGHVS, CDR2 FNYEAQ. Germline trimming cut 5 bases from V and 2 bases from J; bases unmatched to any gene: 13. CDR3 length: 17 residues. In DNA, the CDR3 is TGTGCCAGCAGCCCCGAATCATGGACTAGGGACACAGATACGCAGTATTTT. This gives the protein CASSPESWTRDTDTQYF.

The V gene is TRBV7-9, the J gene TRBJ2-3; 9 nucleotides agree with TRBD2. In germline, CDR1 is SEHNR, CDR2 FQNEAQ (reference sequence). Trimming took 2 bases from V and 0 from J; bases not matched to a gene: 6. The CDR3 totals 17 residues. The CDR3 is CASSLRAGGTSTDTQYF. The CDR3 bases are TGTGCCAGCAGCTTACGGGCGGGAGGGACTAGCACAGATACGCAGTATTTT.

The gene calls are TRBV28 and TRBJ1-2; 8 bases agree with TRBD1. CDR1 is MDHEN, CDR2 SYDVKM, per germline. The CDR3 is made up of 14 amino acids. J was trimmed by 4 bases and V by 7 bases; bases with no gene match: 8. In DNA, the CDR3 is TGTGCCAGCACTCCGACAGGGGTGGGCTATGGCTACACCTTC. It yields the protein CASTPTGVGYGYTF.

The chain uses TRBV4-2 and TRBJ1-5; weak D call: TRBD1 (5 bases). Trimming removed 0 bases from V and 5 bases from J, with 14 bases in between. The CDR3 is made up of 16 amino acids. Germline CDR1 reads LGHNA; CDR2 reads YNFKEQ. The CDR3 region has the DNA TGTGCCAGCAGCCAAGATCTCCGAACAGGCCATCAGCCCCAGCATTTT. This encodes CASSQDLRTGHQPQHF.

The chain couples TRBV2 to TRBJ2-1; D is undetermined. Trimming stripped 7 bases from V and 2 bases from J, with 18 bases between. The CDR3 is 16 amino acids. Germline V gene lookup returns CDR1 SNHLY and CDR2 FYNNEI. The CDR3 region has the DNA TGTGCCAGCATAGATGAGCTTAACGTGCCCTACAATGAGCAGTTCTTC. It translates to CASIDELNVPYNEQFF.

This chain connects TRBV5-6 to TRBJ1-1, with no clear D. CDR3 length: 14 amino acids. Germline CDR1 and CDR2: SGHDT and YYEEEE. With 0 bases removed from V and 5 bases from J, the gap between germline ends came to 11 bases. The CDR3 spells CASSLANWGTEAFF. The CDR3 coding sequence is TGTGCCAGCAGCTTGGCCAACTGGGGTACTGAAGCTTTCTTT.

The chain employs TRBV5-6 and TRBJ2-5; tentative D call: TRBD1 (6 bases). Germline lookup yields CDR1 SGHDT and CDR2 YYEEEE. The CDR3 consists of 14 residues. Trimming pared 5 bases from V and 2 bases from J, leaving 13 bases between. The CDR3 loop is CASSYGQPQETQYF. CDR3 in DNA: TGTGCCAGCAGTTACGGACAGCCACAAGAGACCCAGTACTTC.

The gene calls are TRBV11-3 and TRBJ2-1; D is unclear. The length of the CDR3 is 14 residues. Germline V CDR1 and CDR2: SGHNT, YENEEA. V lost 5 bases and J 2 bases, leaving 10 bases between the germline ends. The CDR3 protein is CASSQAYPYNEQFF. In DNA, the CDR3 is TGTGCCAGCAGCCAAGCTTACCCCTACAATGAGCAGTTCTTC.

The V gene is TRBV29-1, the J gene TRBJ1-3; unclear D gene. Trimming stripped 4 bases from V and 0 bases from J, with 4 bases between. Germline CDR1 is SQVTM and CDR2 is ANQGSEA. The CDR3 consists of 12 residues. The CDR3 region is CSVVSSGNTIYF. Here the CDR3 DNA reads TGCAGCGTTGTAAGCTCTGGAAACACCATATATTTT.